Sequencing of this T cell receptor (beta chain) was carried out in a study of CD8 T cells in ankylosing spondylitis. Whole-study findings and limits: In ankylosing spondylitis blood, a motif of about eight highly homologous TCR beta variants appeared characteristic. Earlier literature documents some of the motif variants in reactive arthritis synovial fluid and blood.

This clonotype came up many times. The antigen is undetermined. TCRdb ran MiXCR on the 5' RACE reads and lists one entry per CDR3 protein. This repertoire shows about 220,000 distinct CDR3 sequences, 5.5% to 7.5% found once; its top ten account for 12% to 15%. From germline, CDR1 is MNHEY and CDR2 SMNVEV (reference sequence). The CDR3 loop spans 16 amino acids. The V end was cut by 6 bases, the J end by 0 bases, with 17 bases between. The clonotype originates from a male donor with ankylosing spondylitis. This chain uses TRBV27 with TRBJ1-2, with a tentative D call TRBD1 (5 bases). The specimen was blood, either unsorted or a sorted T cell fraction (not recorded which). CDR3 sequence (DNA): TGTGCCAGCAGCAATAAGGGGTACGGAGCTAACTATGGCTACACCTTC. Encoded protein: CASSNKGYGANYGYTF.